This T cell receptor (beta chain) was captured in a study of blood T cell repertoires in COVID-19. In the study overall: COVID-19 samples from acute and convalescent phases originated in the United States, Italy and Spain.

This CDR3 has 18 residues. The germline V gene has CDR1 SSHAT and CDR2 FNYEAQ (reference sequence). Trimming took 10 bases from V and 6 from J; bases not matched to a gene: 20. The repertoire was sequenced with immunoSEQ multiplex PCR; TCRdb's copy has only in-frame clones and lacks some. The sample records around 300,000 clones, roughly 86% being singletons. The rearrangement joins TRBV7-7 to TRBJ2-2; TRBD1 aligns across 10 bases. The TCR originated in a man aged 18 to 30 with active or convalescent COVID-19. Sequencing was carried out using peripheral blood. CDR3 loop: CAIQGANLGQGGAGELFF. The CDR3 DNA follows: TGTGCCATCCAGGGAGCCAACCTCGGACAGGGGGGCGCCGGGGAGCTGTTTTTT. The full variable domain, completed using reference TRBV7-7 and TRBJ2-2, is GAGVSQSPRYKVTKRGQDVTLRCDPISSHATLYWYQQALGQGPEFLTYFNYEAQPDKSGLPSDRFSAERPEGSISTLTIQRTEQRDSAMYRCAIQGANLGQGGAGELFFGEGSRLTVL.